Listed below are T cell receptor beta chains from one sample, sequenced in a study of blood T cell repertoires in COVID-19. Clones were sequenced by immunoSEQ multiplex PCR, and TCRdb holds only the in-frame ones, with some missing. The profile covers about 42,000 clones, with approximately 86% appearing a single time and roughly 5.3% taken by the ten largest. Material: peripheral blood. Source of these receptors: a man aged 45-60 years with active COVID-19. Both conserved end residues are part of each CDR3. D genes are given only for firm matches. Clone sizes are given selectively: once, few, many, or a class where the clone is expanded.

TRBD1 | - | TRBJ2-7 | TRBV6-5 | TGTGCCAGCAGTAGGGACAGGGGCTACGAGCAGTACTTC | CASSRDRGYEQYF
- | - | TRBJ2-1 | TRBV6-2/TRBV6-3 | TGTGCCAGCAGTTACTGGCGGGACCTCTACAATGAGCAGTTCTTC | CASSYWRDLYNEQFF
- | - | TRBJ2-5 | TRBV19 | TGTGCCAGTAGCCTTGAGGGCGAAGAGACCCAGTACTTC | CASSLEGEETQYF
- | - | TRBJ2-5 | TRBV15 | TGTGCCACCAGCAGAGATTTGGGGGCTGGGGAAGAGACCCAGTACTTC | CATSRDLGAGEETQYF
TRBD1 | - | TRBJ2-1 | TRBV4-1 | TGCGCCAGCACCGAGACCCCAGGGGGCAATTACAATGAGCAGTTCTTC | CASTETPGGNYNEQFF
- | - | TRBJ1-1 | TRBV29-1 | TGCAGCGGCGTGTTCGGGGTGAACACTGAAGCTTTCTTT | CSGVFGVNTEAFF
TRBD2 | - | TRBJ2-2 | TRBV30 | TGTGCCGGGAGGGGCCGGGGGGAGCTGTTTTTT | CAGRGRGELFF
- | - | TRBJ2-1 | TRBV6-2/TRBV6-3 | TGTGCCAGCAGTTGGAGTCACAATGAGCAGTTCTTC | CASSWSHNEQFF
- | - | TRBJ2-5 | TRBV5-4 | TGTGCCAGCAGCCCAGGGCCCCAGGGGCGCCAAGAGACCCAGTACTTC | CASSPGPQGRQETQYF
TRBD1 | - | TRBJ1-2 | TRBV29-1 | TGCAGCGCAGGGGGATATGGCTACACCTTC | CSAGGYGYTF
TRBD1 | - | TRBJ1-4 | TRBV6-2/TRBV6-3 | TGTGCCAGCAGTTCGGACAGGGGTGGAAAACTGTTTTTT | CASSSDRGGKLFF
- | - | TRBJ2-7 | TRBV7-2 | TGTGCCAGCAGCTTACTCCCTCCTCATCTGAGCTCCTACGAGCAGTACTTC | CASSLLPPHLSSYEQYF
- | - | TRBJ2-3 | TRBV6-6 | TGTGCCAGCAGTTGGGGAGGTGCGACAGATACGCAGTATTTT | CASSWGGATDTQYF
TRBD2 | few | TRBJ2-5 | TRBV4-2 | TGTGCCAGCAGCCAAGAAGTGAGGGCTAGCGGGCCCACGGAGACCCAGTACTTC | CASSQEVRASGPTETQYF
TRBD1 | few | TRBJ2-1 | TRBV11-2 | TGTGCCAGCAGCCTAAGACCGGGACAGGGGTCGATCAATGAGCAGTTCTTC | CASSLRPGQGSINEQFF
- | - | TRBJ2-7 | TRBV7-9 | TGTGCCAGCAGCTTCCAGGCATCCTACGAGCAGTACTTC | CASSFQASYEQYF
TRBD2 | - | TRBJ2-1 | TRBV10-3 | TGTGCCGCCAGACCGGGACTAGGGCCCCCCGAGCAGTTCTTC | CAARPGLGPPEQFF
- | once | TRBJ1-3 | TRBV6-2/TRBV6-3 | TGTGCCAGCAGTTACTCCTCGGGCTCTGGAAACACCATATATTTT | CASSYSSGSGNTIYF
TRBD1 | few | TRBJ2-5 | TRBV11-2 | TGTGCCAGCAGCAGCGACAGGGAAGAGACCCAGTACTTC | CASSSDREETQYF
TRBD1 | - | TRBJ2-5 | TRBV14 | TGTGCCAGCAGCCAAGGGACCGGACAGGAAGAGACCCAGTACTTC | CASSQGTGQEETQYF
TRBD1 | - | TRBJ2-7 | TRBV5-1 | TGCGCCAGCAGCCGATCCGGGACAGGGATCAACGAGCAGTACTTC | CASSRSGTGINEQYF
TRBD1 | - | TRBJ1-1 | TRBV28 | TGTGCCAGCAGTTTATTGGGACAGTTGAACACTGAAGCTTTCTTT | CASSLLGQLNTEAFF
- | - | TRBJ2-3 | TRBV4-1 | TGCGCCAGCAGCCGGGGCCCTAGCACAGATACGCAGTATTTT | CASSRGPSTDTQYF
- | - | TRBJ2-3 | TRBV7-2 | TGTGCCAGCAGCCCAATGGGCGGGTCTAGCACAGATACGCAGTATTTT | CASSPMGGSSTDTQYF
TRBD2 | - | TRBJ2-7 | TRBV5-1 | TGCGCCAGCAGCCACCCGGGACTAGCGGGACGGTCCTACGAGCAGTACTTC | CASSHPGLAGRSYEQYF
- | - | TRBJ2-3 | TRBV6-5 | TGTGCCAGCAGGGGTACACAGCGGGCCGATACGCAGTATTTT | CASRGTQRADTQYF
- | - | TRBJ1-5 | TRBV6-4 | TGTGCCAGTTCTGGCCCCGGGTACAATCAGCTCCAGCATTTT | CASSGPGYNQLQHF
- | - | TRBJ1-4 | TRBV5-1 | TGCGCCAGCAGATTGTCAAGCGGGGCTAATGAAAAACTGTTTTTT | CASRLSSGANEKLFF
TRBD2 | once | TRBJ2-3 | TRBV6-5 | TGTGCCAGCAGTTCGGGGGGGCGAAGCACAGATACGCAGTATTTT | CASSSGGRSTDTQYF
- | - | TRBJ2-3 | TRBV24-1 | TGTGCCACCACTAAGGCGGGGACAGATACGCAGTATTTT | CATTKAGTDTQYF
- | - | TRBJ1-4 | TRBV4-3 | TGCGCCAGCAGCCATCGACAGGATGAAAAACTGTTTTTT | CASSHRQDEKLFF
TRBD1 | - | TRBJ1-1 | TRBV5-4 | TGTGCCAGCAGCTCAGGGGAACAGGGGTGGAACACTGAAGCTTTCTTT | CASSSGEQGWNTEAFF
TRBD1 | - | TRBJ2-1 | TRBV5-5 | TGTGCCAGCACCTTCCGGGACAGGATTTACAATGAGCAGTTCTTC | CASTFRDRIYNEQFF
TRBD2 | - | TRBJ2-7 | TRBV30 | TGTGCCTGGAAGCGGGACCCAAACTCCTACGAGCAGTACTTC | CAWKRDPNSYEQYF
- | - | TRBJ2-1 | TRBV27 | TGTGCCAGCAGTTTAGCCCGGACAAACTCCTACAATGAGCAGTTCTTC | CASSLARTNSYNEQFF
- | - | TRBJ1-4 | TRBV18 | TGTGCCAGCTCACCACGGACAGCAACTAATGAAAAACTGTTTTTT | CASSPRTATNEKLFF
TRBD2 | - | TRBJ2-1 | TRBV9 | TGTGCCAGCAGCTATACTAGCGGACTCTACAATGAGCAGTTCTTC | CASSYTSGLYNEQFF
TRBD1 | - | TRBJ1-1 | TRBV7-9 | TGTGCCAGCCGCCTCAGGGGGCCACACACTGAAGCTTTCTTT | CASRLRGPHTEAFF
TRBD1 | - | TRBJ2-6 | TRBV3-1/TRBV3-2 | TGTGCCAGCAGCTCCCGGACAGGGGGGGACTCTGGGGCCAACGTCCTGACTTTC | CASSSRTGGDSGANVLTF
TRBD1 | - | TRBJ2-7 | TRBV2 | TGTGCCAGCAGCCGGACAGGGGGACCCCTCGAGCAGTACTTC | CASSRTGGPLEQYF
- | - | TRBJ1-1 | TRBV6-2/TRBV6-3 | TGTGCCAGCAGTGGCGGAACAAGGAACACTGAAGCTTTCTTT | CASSGGTRNTEAFF
TRBD2 | - | TRBJ2-5 | TRBV5-6 | TGTGCCAGCAGCTCGAAAACTAGCGGGGGGTACCAAGAGACCCAGTACTTC | CASSSKTSGGYQETQYF
TRBD1 | once | TRBJ1-5 | TRBV6-5 | TGTGCCAGCAGTCCAAGTCTCAGGGGGAGTCAGCCCCAGCATTTT | CASSPSLRGSQPQHF
TRBD1 | once | TRBJ1-4 | TRBV6-5 | TGTGCCAGCAGTTACGTCGGGACAGGGAGTGAAAAACTGTTTTTT | CASSYVGTGSEKLFF
TRBD2 | - | TRBJ2-7 | TRBV10-3 | TGTGCCATCAGTGAGTCGGGGGGGGTTAACGAGCAGTACTTC | CAISESGGVNEQYF
TRBD2 | - | TRBJ2-3 | TRBV9 | TGTGCCAGCAGCGTCCGGACTAGCGGGTTTACCGCAGATACGCAGTATTTT | CASSVRTSGFTADTQYF
TRBD1 | once | TRBJ2-6 | TRBV5-4 | TGTGCCAGCAGCTCCGGGACAGGATTCGCTGGGGCCAACGTCCTGACTTTC | CASSSGTGFAGANVLTF
TRBD1 | - | TRBJ1-4 | TRBV5-1 | TGCGCCAGCAGCTTCCAGGGGGCGCCTGAAAAACTGTTTTTT | CASSFQGAPEKLFF
- | - | TRBJ2-7 | TRBV9 | TGTGCCAGCAGCCCCCGCCCGAGACTAGAGGCCTACGAGCAGTACTTC | CASSPRPRLEAYEQYF
- | - | TRBJ2-6 | TRBV25-1 | TGTGCCAGCAGCGACAGTTCTGGGGCCAACGTCCTGACTTTC | CASSDSSGANVLTF
- | - | TRBJ2-7 | TRBV11-1 | TGTGCCAGCAGCTTAGGTGGGCGGGCCTACGAGCAGTACTTC | CASSLGGRAYEQYF
TRBD2 | - | TRBJ2-2 | TRBV10-3 | TGTGCCATCACCATCGGGGGGACGGGCACCGGGGAGCTGTTTTTT | CAITIGGTGTGELFF
TRBD2 | - | TRBJ2-1 | TRBV6-2/TRBV6-3 | TGTGCCAGCAGTTACTTACTAGCGGGAGGGATATACAATGAGCAGTTCTTC | CASSYLLAGGIYNEQFF
- | - | TRBJ2-2 | TRBV7-7 | TGTGCCAGCAGCTATGCGCCAGGGGCGGCCACCGGGGAGCTGTTTTTT | CASSYAPGAATGELFF
- | - | TRBJ2-7 | TRBV5-1 | TGCGCCAGCAGCTTGTCGGGAGTTGGCGAGCAGTACTTC | CASSLSGVGEQYF
- | once | TRBJ1-4 | TRBV16 | TGTGCCAGCAGCCATGTTTTCGGGAATGAAAAACTGTTTTTT | CASSHVFGNEKLFF
TRBD2 | - | TRBJ2-1 | TRBV5-1 | TGCGCCAGCAGGCCGGGGGGGTCCTACAATGAGCAGTTCTTC | CASRPGGSYNEQFF
TRBD2 | - | TRBJ2-3 | TRBV9 | TGTGCCAGCAGCGTACTAGCGGGGGATCATACGCAGTATTTT | CASSVLAGDHTQYF
- | once | TRBJ1-3 | TRBV9 | TGTGCCAGCAGCGTAGGCAGCCTAACAGGGCACTCTGGAAACACCATATATTTT | CASSVGSLTGHSGNTIYF